Listed below are T cell receptor beta chains from one sample, sequenced in a study of blood T cells in healthy people across ages. TCRdb reanalysed the 5' RACE reads using MiXCR and keeps one entry per CDR3 protein. The data show hundreds of thousands of distinct CDR3 sequences, roughly 21% seen once. Sequencing used blood. The source is a man between 65 and 79 years old in good health. The CDR3 runs from the conserved cysteine through the conserved F or W. The order of the fields is clone size, D gene, J gene, V gene, CDR3 DNA, CDR3 protein. D genes are given only for firm matches. Clone size, where shown, is once, few, many, or a class for clones that have expanded.

- | TRBD2 | TRBJ2-2 | TRBV6-2/TRBV6-3 | TGTGCCAGCAGTTACTACGCTAGCGGGAGCCAGGACGGGGAGCTGTTTTTT | CASSYYASGSQDGELFF
few | - | TRBJ1-4 | TRBV27 | TGTGCCAGCAGTCCTCGGTGGCAAAATGAAAAACTGTTTTTT | CASSPRWQNEKLFF
- | - | TRBJ2-3 | TRBV20-1 | TGCAGTGCTAAAGGACAGATTCCTATCGGTACGCAGTATTTT | CSAKGQIPIGTQYF
- | TRBD1 | TRBJ2-7 | TRBV29-1 | TGCAGCGTAGAACAGGGGTACGAGCAGTACTTC | CSVEQGYEQYF
many | - | TRBJ1-5 | TRBV3-1 | TGTGCCAGCAGCCACGGGACCGGATGGCGGCCCCAGCATTTT | CASSHGTGWRPQHF
few | - | TRBJ2-1 | TRBV9 | TGTGCCAGCAGCGTAGGACTAAGCTCCTACAATGAGCAGTTCTTC | CASSVGLSSYNEQFF
- | - | TRBJ2-1 | TRBV20-1 | TGCAGTGCTAGTGGAGGGTCGGCCTACAATGAGCAGTTCTTC | CSASGGSAYNEQFF
- | - | TRBJ2-2 | TRBV28 | TGTGCCAGCAGTTTAGGGGGACTCACCGGCGGGGAGCTGTTTTTT | CASSLGGLTGGELFF
- | TRBD2 | TRBJ2-2 | TRBV6-2/TRBV6-3 | TGTGCCAGCAGTTACGATAGCGGGAGCCCCCCCGGGGAGCTGTTTTTT | CASSYDSGSPPGELFF
- | - | TRBJ2-1 | TRBV3-1 | TGTGCCAGCAGCCAAGGCCGGGACGCCCGCTTTTTTTACAATGAGCAGTTCTTC | CASSQGRDARFFYNEQFF
- | TRBD2 | TRBJ2-1 | TRBV5-1 | TGCGCCAGCAGCTGGAAAGCGGGAGAGAATAATGAGCAGTTCTTC | CASSWKAGENNEQFF
- | - | TRBJ2-3 | TRBV7-9 | TGTGCCAGCAGCTCTCGGTGGGGGGGCACAGATACGCAGTATTTT | CASSSRWGGTDTQYF
- | - | TRBJ2-7 | TRBV6-1 | TGTGCCAGCAGTGATAAGTCGGGAGTATCCTACGAGCAGTACTTC | CASSDKSGVSYEQYF
- | - | TRBJ1-2 | TRBV29-1 | TGCAGCGTTGAATGGGACGCATACAACTCGGCGGGCTATGGCTACACCTTC | CSVEWDAYNSAGYGYTF
- | TRBD2 | TRBJ2-1 | TRBV14 | TGTGCCAGCAGCCATGGACTAGCGGGAGCCGATGAGCAGTTCTTC | CASSHGLAGADEQFF
few | - | TRBJ2-1 | TRBV18 | TGTGCCAGCTCACCAAACAGGGTCTCCTACAATGAGCAGTTCTTC | CASSPNRVSYNEQFF
many | TRBD2 | TRBJ2-4 | TRBV12-3/TRBV12-4 | TGTGCCAGCAGCTTAAGGGCCTACCTAGCGGGAGACGGCAAAAACATTCAGTACTTC | CASSLRAYLAGDGKNIQYF
- | - | TRBJ1-1 | TRBV15 | TGTGCCACCAGCAGAGATCCTATCCAGAACACTGAAGCTTTCTTT | CATSRDPIQNTEAFF
- | TRBD1 | TRBJ2-1 | TRBV5-6 | TGTGCCAGCAGCTCTGGGACAGCCAAGTCCTACAATGAGCAGTTCTTC | CASSSGTAKSYNEQFF
many | TRBD1 | TRBJ2-4 | TRBV30 | TGTGCCTGGAGTGGGACAGGGAAAAACATTCAGTACTTC | CAWSGTGKNIQYF
- | - | TRBJ2-5 | TRBV5-1 | TGCGCCAGCAGCTTGGAACCAGGTAGCTGGGAGACCCAGTACTTC | CASSLEPGSWETQYF
few | - | TRBJ1-3 | TRBV6-1 | TGTGCCAGCAGTGAACAGGGAAGCTCTGGAAACACCATATATTTT | CASSEQGSSGNTIYF
- | TRBD1 | TRBJ1-1 | TRBV7-3 | TGTGCCAGCAGCTTAAGGGGACAGGGGCTTCTAATTCTGACTGAAGCTTTCTTT | CASSLRGQGLLILTEAFF
- | - | TRBJ2-3 | TRBV7-9 | TGTGCCAGCAGCTTAGGATCCCGGGGGCGGCGGATCGATACGCAGTATTTT | CASSLGSRGRRIDTQYF
few | - | TRBJ2-3 | TRBV27 | TGTGCCAGCAGTTTAGGGCAGGGCAAGACAGATACGCAGTATTTT | CASSLGQGKTDTQYF
once | - | TRBJ1-2 | TRBV7-9 | TGTGCCAGCAGCTTAGGAGGCGGGGCCGGCTACACCTTC | CASSLGGGAGYTF
- | - | TRBJ2-1 | TRBV7-8 | TGTGCCAGCAGCCCCCCGCCCTTAGTCACCAATCTTAAAGGTGGTGAGCAGTTCTTC | CASSPPPLVTNLKGGEQFF
many | TRBD2 | TRBJ2-1 | TRBV20-1 | TGCAGTGCTGTAGCGGGAGATTATGAGCAGTTCTTC | CSAVAGDYEQFF
many | TRBD2 | TRBJ2-5 | TRBV7-2 | TGTGCCAGCAGCTCGACTAGCGGCAACCAAGAGACCCAGTACTTC | CASSSTSGNQETQYF
- | - | TRBJ1-2 | TRBV6-6 | TGTGCCAGCAGTTATTGGACAGTTAACTATGGCTACACCTTC | CASSYWTVNYGYTF
- | - | TRBJ2-1 | TRBV14 | TGTGCCAGCAGCCAAGAGGTGGGGGGCAGACAGGTCAGGCGTGAGCAGTTCTTC | CASSQEVGGRQVRREQFF
- | - | TRBJ2-5 | TRBV6-2/TRBV6-3 | TGTGCCAGCAGAGGAGGATTTTCCCAGGGGCCCCTCTACGAGCGGTACTTC | CASRGGFSQGPLYERYF
few | TRBD1 | TRBJ1-2 | TRBV18 | TGTGCAGCCGGACAGGGCGTCGACTATGGCTACACCTTC | CAAGQGVDYGYTF
- | - | TRBJ2-7 | TRBV7-9 | TGTGCCAGCAGTGAGCTGGCGGAAAGTTTTCAGTACTTC | CASSELAESFQYF
few | - | TRBJ2-1 | TRBV7-9 | TGTGCCGGATCCGTAGGGTATACAAGCAACAATGAGCAGTTCTTC | CAGSVGYTSNNEQFF
- | TRBD2 | TRBJ2-1 | TRBV20-1 | TGCAGTGCTAGAGGCGAACTAGCGGGGTCCTACAATGAGCAGTTCTTC | CSARGELAGSYNEQFF
few | - | TRBJ1-2 | TRBV6-5 | TGTGCCAGCAGATTCCCCGGGACACTCTATGGCTACACCTTC | CASRFPGTLYGYTF
many | - | TRBJ2-7 | TRBV27 | TGTGCCAGCAGCCATACAGGGTGGGGAGACTACGAGCAGTACTTC | CASSHTGWGDYEQYF
- | TRBD1 | TRBJ2-7 | TRBV7-2 | TGTGCCAGCAGCTTAGGACAGGGGATGGGGGGCGGCTACGAGCAGTACTTC | CASSLGQGMGGGYEQYF
few | - | TRBJ2-7 | TRBV7-7 | TGTGCTAGCAGCCAGGATCTTCTCTCCTACGAGCAGTACTTC | CASSQDLLSYEQYF
- | TRBD2 | TRBJ2-3 | TRBV10-2 | TGCGCCAGCAAGGCTAGCGGGGTGGATACGCAGTATTTT | CASKASGVDTQYF